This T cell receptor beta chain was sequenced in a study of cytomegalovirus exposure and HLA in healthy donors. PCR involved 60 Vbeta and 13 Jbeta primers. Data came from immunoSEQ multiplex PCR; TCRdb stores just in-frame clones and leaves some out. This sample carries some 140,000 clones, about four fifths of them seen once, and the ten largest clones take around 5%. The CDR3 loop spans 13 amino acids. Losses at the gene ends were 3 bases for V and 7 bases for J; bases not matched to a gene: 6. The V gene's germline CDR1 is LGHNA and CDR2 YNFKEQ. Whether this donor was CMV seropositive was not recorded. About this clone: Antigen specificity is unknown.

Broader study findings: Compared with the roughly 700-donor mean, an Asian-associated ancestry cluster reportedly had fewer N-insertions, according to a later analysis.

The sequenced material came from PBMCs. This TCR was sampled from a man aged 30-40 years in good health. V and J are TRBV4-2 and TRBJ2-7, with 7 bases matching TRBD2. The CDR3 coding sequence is TGTGCCAGCAGCCACCCTTGGGAGGGAGAGCAGTACTTC. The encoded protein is CASSHPWEGEQYF.